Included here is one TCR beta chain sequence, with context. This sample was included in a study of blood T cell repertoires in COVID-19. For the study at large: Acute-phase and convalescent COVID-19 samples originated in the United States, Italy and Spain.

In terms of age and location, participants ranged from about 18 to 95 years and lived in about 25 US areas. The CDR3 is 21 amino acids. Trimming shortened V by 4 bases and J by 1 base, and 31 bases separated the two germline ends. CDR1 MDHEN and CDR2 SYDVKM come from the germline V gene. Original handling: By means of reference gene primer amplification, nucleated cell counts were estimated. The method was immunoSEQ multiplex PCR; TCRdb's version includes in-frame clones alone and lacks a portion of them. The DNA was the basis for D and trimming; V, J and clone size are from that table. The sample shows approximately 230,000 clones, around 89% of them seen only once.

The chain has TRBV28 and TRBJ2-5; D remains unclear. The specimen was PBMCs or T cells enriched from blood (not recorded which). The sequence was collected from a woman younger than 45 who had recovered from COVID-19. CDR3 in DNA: TGTGCCAGCAGTTCATATTTAATCACCCGGGTTAGGCAGCTTCTCCAAGAGACCCAGTACTTC. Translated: CASSSYLITRVRQLLQETQYF.